This record concerns one T cell receptor (beta chain) sequence. The antigen is not known. The entry originates in a study of T cell responses to AZD1222 COVID-19 vaccine. Study results and caveats: Two doses of AZD1222 preceded a rise in Spike-specific TCR breadth and depth. Unmutated variant regions are reportedly targeted by nearly half of spike-specific TCRs. The donors showed a predominance of white British ancestry and of females, with possible underestimation of clonal diversity. Spike-spanning, vaccine-associated CD4 TCRs were dominant at 160-218 and 743-854.

This table comes from immunoSEQ multiplex PCR, and its TCRdb copy is limited to in-frame clones, with some not included. The sample yields approximately 180,000 clones, 90% seen once. Germline V gene lookup returns CDR1 MNHEY and CDR2 SVGEGT. With 6 bases clipped from V and 5 bases from J, the junction kept 7 bases outside the gene matches. The CDR3 runs to 16 residues. The sample consisted of peripheral blood, taken on day 0 of AZD1222 vaccination. The chain links TRBV6-2 or TRBV6-3 to TRBJ2-5; 15 positions match TRBD2. This clonotype was sampled from an adult in good health. The CDR3 spells CASSRTSGGARETQYF. CDR3 nucleotides: TGTGCCAGCAGCCGGACTAGCGGGGGGGCCCGGGAGACCCAGTACTTC.